This T cell receptor (beta chain) was sequenced in a study of CD8+ T cells in alopecia areata. Study-wide background: Treated patients were given oral tofacitinib, which was dosed at 5 to 10 mg twice daily. Study-level findings and limits: Expanded CD8+ clones among the top 100, and scalp clonality, were significantly decreased by tofacitinib. Scalp sample data also include resident alphabeta T cells from normal skin.

This sample's treatment: oral pan-JAK inhibitor, 5-10 mg twice daily. Specimens obtained from alopecia areata patients comprised lesional scalp punch biopsies and peripheral blood. Worth noting for this clone: Its target is not known.

RNA extraction was followed by reverse transcription into cDNA, which acted as the sequencing template. Data came from immunoSEQ multiplex PCR; TCRdb stores just in-frame clones and leaves some out. Counted here are about 190,000 clones, 45% to 75% occurring once; the ten biggest clones make up 0.65% to 0.7%. The clonotype originates from a human donor with alopecia areata. The specimen comprised CD4+ T cells sorted from blood, sampled at week 4, from a patient treated with tofacitinib.

The CDR3 protein is CASISGGAIQPQHF. The DNA of the CDR3 is TGTGCCAGCATCTCAGGAGGGGCGATTCAGCCCCAGCATTTT. V gene TRBV28 combines with J gene TRBJ1-5; a possible D gene is TRBD1 (5 bases). This CDR3 is built from 14 residues. V was pared by 7 bases and J by 6 bases, with 16 bases between. Germline V lookup: CDR1 MDHEN, CDR2 SYDVKM.